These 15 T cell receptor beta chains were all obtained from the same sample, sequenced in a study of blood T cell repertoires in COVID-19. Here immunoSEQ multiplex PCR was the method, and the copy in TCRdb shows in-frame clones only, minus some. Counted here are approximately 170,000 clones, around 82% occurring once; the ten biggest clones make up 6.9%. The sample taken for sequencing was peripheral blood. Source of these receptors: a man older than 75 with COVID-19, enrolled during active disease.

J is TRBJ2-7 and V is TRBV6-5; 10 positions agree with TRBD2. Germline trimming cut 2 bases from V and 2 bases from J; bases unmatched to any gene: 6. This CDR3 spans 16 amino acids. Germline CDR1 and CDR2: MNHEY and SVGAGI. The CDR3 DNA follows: TGTGCCAGCAGTTACAGGGCTAGCGGGGGTCCCTACGAGCAGTACTTC. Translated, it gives CASSYRASGGPYEQYF.

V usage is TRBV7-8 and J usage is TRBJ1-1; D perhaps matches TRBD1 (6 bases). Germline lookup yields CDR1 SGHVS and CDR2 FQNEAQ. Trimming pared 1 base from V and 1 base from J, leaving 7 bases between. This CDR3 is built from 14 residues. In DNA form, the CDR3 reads TGTGCCAGCAGCTTAGTGACAGGGAACACTGAAGCTTTCTTT. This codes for CASSLVTGNTEAFF.

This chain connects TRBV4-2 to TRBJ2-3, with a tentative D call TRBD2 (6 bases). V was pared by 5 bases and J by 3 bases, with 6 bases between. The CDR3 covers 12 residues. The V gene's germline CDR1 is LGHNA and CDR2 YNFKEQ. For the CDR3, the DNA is TGTGCCAGCAGCGGAGGGACAGATACGCAGTATTTT. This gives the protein CASSGGTDTQYF.

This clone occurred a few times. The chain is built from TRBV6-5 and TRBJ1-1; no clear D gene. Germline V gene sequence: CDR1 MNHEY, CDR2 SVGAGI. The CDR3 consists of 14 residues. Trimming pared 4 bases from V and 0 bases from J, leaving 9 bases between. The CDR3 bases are TGTGCCAGCAGTTTTGTCAACATGAACACTGAAGCTTTCTTT. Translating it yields CASSFVNMNTEAFF.

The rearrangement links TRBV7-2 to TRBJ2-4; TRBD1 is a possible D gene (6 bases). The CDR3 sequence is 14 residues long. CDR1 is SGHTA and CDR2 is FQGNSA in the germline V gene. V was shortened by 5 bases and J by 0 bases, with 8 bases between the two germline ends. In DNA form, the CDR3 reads TGTGCCAGCAGCCCACAGGGAGCCAAAAACATTCAGTACTTC. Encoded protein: CASSPQGAKNIQYF.

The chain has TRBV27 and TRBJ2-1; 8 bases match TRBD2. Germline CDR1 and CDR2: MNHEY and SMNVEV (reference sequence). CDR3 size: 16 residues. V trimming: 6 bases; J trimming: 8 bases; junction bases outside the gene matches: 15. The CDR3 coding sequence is TGTGCCAGCAGCCAGCTTACCGGGACTAGTTACGATGAGCAGTTCTTC. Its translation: CASSQLTGTSYDEQFF.

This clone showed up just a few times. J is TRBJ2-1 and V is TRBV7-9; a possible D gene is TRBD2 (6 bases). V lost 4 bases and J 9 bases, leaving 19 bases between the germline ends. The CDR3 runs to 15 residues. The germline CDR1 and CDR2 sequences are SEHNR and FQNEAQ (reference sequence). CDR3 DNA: TGTGCCAGCAGCTCCGGCTCGGGAGCCGTGGTTGAGCAGTTCTTC. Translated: CASSSGSGAVVEQFF.

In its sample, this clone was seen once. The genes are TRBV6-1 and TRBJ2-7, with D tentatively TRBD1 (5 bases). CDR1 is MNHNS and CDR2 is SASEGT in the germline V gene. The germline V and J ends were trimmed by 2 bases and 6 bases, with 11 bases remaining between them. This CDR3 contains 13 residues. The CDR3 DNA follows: TGTGCCAGCAGTGAACTTAGGACATCCGAGCAGTACTTC. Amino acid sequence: CASSELRTSEQYF.

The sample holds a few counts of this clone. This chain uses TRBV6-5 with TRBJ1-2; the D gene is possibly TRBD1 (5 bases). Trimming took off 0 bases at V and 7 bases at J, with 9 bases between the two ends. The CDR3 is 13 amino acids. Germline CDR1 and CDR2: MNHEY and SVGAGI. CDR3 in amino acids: CASSYSNQGGYTF. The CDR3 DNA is TGTGCCAGCAGTTACTCCAACCAGGGTGGCTACACCTTC.

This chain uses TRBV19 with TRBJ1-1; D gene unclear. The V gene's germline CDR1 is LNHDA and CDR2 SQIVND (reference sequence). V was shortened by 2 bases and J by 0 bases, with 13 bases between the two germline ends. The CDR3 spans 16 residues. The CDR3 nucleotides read TGTGCCAGTAGTATATGGGCAGAGTTCATGAACACTGAAGCTTTCTTT. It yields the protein CASSIWAEFMNTEAFF.

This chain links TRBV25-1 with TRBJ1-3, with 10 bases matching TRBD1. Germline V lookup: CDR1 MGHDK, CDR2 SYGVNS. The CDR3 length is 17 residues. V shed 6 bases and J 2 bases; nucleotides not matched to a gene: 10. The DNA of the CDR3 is TGTGCCAGCAGCTTAACCACCGGACAGGGGGCTGGAAACACCATATATTTT. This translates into CASSLTTGQGAGNTIYF.

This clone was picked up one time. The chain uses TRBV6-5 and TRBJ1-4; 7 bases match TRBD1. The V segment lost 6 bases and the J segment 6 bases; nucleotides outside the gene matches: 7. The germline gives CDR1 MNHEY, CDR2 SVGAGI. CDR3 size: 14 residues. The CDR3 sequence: CASREGARDEKLFF. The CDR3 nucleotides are TGTGCCAGCAGGGAGGGGGCGCGGGATGAAAAACTGTTTTTT.

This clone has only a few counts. DNA for the CDR3: TGTGCCAGCAGCTTAGTAGCGGGGGGGCCAAATGAGCAGTTCTTC. Translating it yields CASSLVAGGPNEQFF. This chain links TRBV7-2 with TRBJ2-1; 11 nucleotides align to TRBD2. This CDR3 region has 15 residues. Germline V lookup: CDR1 SGHTA, CDR2 FQGNSA. After removal of 1 base from V and 7 bases from J, the junction contained 3 bases not matched to a gene.

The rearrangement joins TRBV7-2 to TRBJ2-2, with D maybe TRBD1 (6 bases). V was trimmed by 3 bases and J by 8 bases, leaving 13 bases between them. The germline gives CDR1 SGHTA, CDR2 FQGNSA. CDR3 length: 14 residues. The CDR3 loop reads CASSFQTGQGELFF. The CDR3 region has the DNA TGTGCCAGCAGCTTTCAGACGGGACAAGGGGAGCTGTTTTTT.

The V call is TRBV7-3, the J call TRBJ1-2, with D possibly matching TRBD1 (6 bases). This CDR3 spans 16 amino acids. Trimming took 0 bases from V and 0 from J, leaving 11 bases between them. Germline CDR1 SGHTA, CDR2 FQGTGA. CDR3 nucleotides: TGTGCCAGCAGCTTAACGGGGACAAGCTCTAACTATGGCTACACCTTC. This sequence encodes CASSLTGTSSNYGYTF.